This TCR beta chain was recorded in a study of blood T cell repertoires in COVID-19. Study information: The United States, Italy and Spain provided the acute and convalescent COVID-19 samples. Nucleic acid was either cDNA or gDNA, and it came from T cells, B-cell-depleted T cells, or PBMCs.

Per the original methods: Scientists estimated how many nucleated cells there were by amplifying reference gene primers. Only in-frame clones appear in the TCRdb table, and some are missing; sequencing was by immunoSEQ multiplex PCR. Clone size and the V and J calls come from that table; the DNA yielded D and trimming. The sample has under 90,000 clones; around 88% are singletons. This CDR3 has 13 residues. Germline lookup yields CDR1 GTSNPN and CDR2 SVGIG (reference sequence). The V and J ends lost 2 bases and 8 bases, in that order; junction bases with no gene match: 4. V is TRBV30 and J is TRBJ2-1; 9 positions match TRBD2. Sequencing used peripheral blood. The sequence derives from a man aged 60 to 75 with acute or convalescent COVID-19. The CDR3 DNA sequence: TGTGCCTGGAGTCCGGGACTAGCATATGAGCAGTTCTTC. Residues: CAWSPGLAYEQFF.